The TCR beta chain under discussion was sequenced for a study of Tregs in tolerant kidney transplant recipients. This table comes from immunoSEQ multiplex PCR, and its TCRdb copy is limited to in-frame clones, with some not included. The sample contains 54,000 or so clones, 91% of which appear only once. Recipients received nonmyeloablative bone marrow transplants from related graft donors, with transient mixed chimerism. Unstimulated regulatory T cells (CD4+CD25+CD127-), CD4+CD25- non-regulatory cells, CD4 and CD8 cells were FACS-sorted from thawed PBMCs. Findings and caveats of the study: Tregs expanded with activated donor B cells seemed most donor-specific. Antigen-driven expansion was suggested because donor-specific Tregs expanded more than all Tregs in tolerant patients. Changing PCR primers prevented nucleotide comparison between some patients' samples.

A remark on this clone: What it binds is not known.

This CDR3 has 21 residues. Per the germline V gene, CDR1 is LGHNA and CDR2 is YNFKEQ. Trimming took off 0 bases at V and 2 bases at J, with 29 bases between the two ends. The genes are TRBV4-2 and TRBJ2-7; TRBD2 might be the D (6 bases). The clonotype comes from a human patient who received a combined kidney and bone marrow transplant. Some T cells may be graft donor cells. Specimen: CD8+ T cells from blood (PBMCs), collected 24 months after the transplant. The CDR3 region is CASSQEFSRREPGLQTYEQYF. CDR3 DNA: TGTGCCAGCAGCCAAGAGTTTAGTAGAAGGGAACCGGGACTGCAGACCTACGAGCAGTACTTC.